A selection of T cell receptor beta chains follows, all from one sample in a study of cytomegalovirus exposure and HLA in healthy donors. The protocol was immunoSEQ multiplex PCR, while the TCRdb copy is restricted to in-frame clones and leaves out a portion. The sample yields a few hundred thousand clones, about 81% seen once. Sequencing was done on a sample of PBMCs. The receptors were gathered from a woman aged 55 to 70 in good health and CMV-seropositive. Each CDR3 is given with its conserved first and last residue. The D gene is left open where the match is weak. The listing skips clone size in some rows; elsewhere it reads once, few, many or a size class.

size	V	length	J	D	CDR3	DNA
.	TRBV2	15	TRBJ1-5	.	CASSERVSSNQPQHF	TGTGCCAGCAGTGAACGGGTCTCAAGCAATCAGCCCCAGCATTTT
few	TRBV4-2	14	TRBJ1-4	.	CASSQRQTNEKLFF	TGTGCCAGCAGCCAACGCCAGACTAATGAAAAACTGTTTTTT
few	TRBV5-1	14	TRBJ1-2	TRBD1	CASSHRDSVGGYTF	TGCGCCAGCAGCCACCGGGACAGTGTCGGTGGCTACACCTTC
.	TRBV5-6	13	TRBJ1-1	.	CASRQLGGAEAFF	TGTGCCAGCAGGCAGCTAGGCGGTGCTGAAGCTTTCTTT
.	TRBV5-1	12	TRBJ2-5	.	CASSFYQETQYF	TGCGCCAGCAGCTTCTACCAAGAGACCCAGTACTTC
once	TRBV6-1	15	TRBJ2-4	TRBD2	CASSERGTAKNIQYF	TGTGCCAGCAGTGAGCGGGGGACAGCCAAAAACATTCAGTACTTC
.	TRBV19	14	TRBJ1-2	.	CASSMRVGLYGYTF	TGTGCCAGTAGTATGAGAGTTGGTCTCTATGGCTACACCTTC
once	TRBV19	15	TRBJ1-1	.	CASSIRDNGNTEAFF	TGTGCCAGTAGTATCCGGGACAATGGGAACACTGAAGCTTTCTTT
.	TRBV25-1	12	TRBJ1-2	.	CASSLREHGYTF	TGTGCCAGCAGCCTAAGGGAGCATGGCTACACCTTC
.	TRBV29-1	15	TRBJ2-5	TRBD2	CSALYPGLAVETQYF	TGCAGCGCACTATACCCGGGACTAGCGGTTGAGACCCAGTACTTC
.	TRBV5-1	14	TRBJ1-1	.	CASSLASGRTEAFF	TGCGCCAGCAGCTTGGCCTCAGGGCGCACTGAAGCTTTCTTT
.	TRBV9	15	TRBJ2-3	.	CASSAGGGSTDTQYF	TGTGCCAGCAGCGCAGGGGGCGGGAGTACAGATACGCAGTATTTT
.	TRBV6-6	11	TRBJ1-1	TRBD1	CASSTGVFAFF	TGTGCCAGCAGTACAGGGGTTTTCGCTTTCTTT
few	TRBV11-2	13	TRBJ2-3	TRBD2	CASSLDRAGGYDF	TGTGCCAGCAGCTTAGATCGAGCGGGAGGTTACGATTTT
once	TRBV27	16	TRBJ2-1	TRBD2	CASSLWRLAGEDEQFF	TGTGCCAGCAGTTTATGGCGACTAGCGGGAGAGGATGAGCAGTTCTTC
few	TRBV30	15	TRBJ2-3	TRBD1	CAWDREPLGTDTQYF	TGTGCCTGGGACAGGGAACCCCTAGGGACAGATACGCAGTATTTT
.	TRBV6-1	15	TRBJ2-5	.	CASSDRQRNQETQYF	TGTGCCAGCAGTGACCGACAGAGGAACCAAGAGACCCAGTACTTC
.	TRBV4-1	15	TRBJ2-1	TRBD2	CASSLSLAAYNEQFF	TGCGCCAGCAGCCTTTCTCTAGCGGCCTACAATGAGCAGTTCTTC
.	TRBV7-9	14	TRBJ1-2	.	CASSLPFVGYGYTF	TGTGCCAGCAGCTTACCCTTTGTCGGCTATGGCTACACCTTC
few	TRBV29-1	12	TRBJ2-5	TRBD2	CSVAGDATDQYF	TGCAGCGTAGCGGGGGATGCGACGGACCAGTACTTC
.	TRBV29-1	13	TRBJ2-6	.	CSVDLAGANVLTF	TGCAGCGTTGACCTAGCCGGGGCCAACGTCCTGACTTTC
few	TRBV11-2	14	TRBJ2-7	.	CASSPRRVAYEQYF	TGTGCCAGCAGCCCCCGCCGGGTGGCCTACGAGCAGTACTTC
.	TRBV10-1	15	TRBJ2-3	TRBD2	CAGRTSGSPTDTQYF	TGCGCCGGACGGACTAGCGGGTCCCCCACAGATACGCAGTATTTT
.	TRBV11-2	14	TRBJ2-6	.	CASSPGTGANVLTF	TGTGCCAGCAGCCCGGGGACTGGGGCCAACGTCCTGACTTTC
.	TRBV29-1	9	TRBJ1-1	TRBD1	CSVDRGVFF	TGCAGCGTTGACAGGGGGGTTTTCTTT
.	TRBV28	13	TRBJ2-7	TRBD1	CASKKGATYEQYF	TGTGCCAGTAAAAAGGGGGCTACCTACGAGCAGTACTTC
.	TRBV18	14	TRBJ2-1	TRBD2	CASSQAGTYNEQFF	TGTGCCAGCTCACAAGCGGGAACCTACAATGAGCAGTTCTTC
few	TRBV5-4	14	TRBJ2-7	TRBD2	CASSFGTSGYEQYF	TGTGCCAGCAGTTTTGGGACTAGCGGCTACGAGCAGTACTTC
.	TRBV15	22	TRBJ2-3	TRBD2	CATSITIGQGISLAGEGDTQYF	TGTGCCACCAGCATCACAATTGGACAGGGGATTTCACTAGCGGGAGAAGGAGATACGCAGTATTTT
.	TRBV28	11	TRBJ1-2	.	CASTANGGYTF	TGTGCCAGCACCGCAAACGGGGGCTACACCTTC
.	TRBV9	20	TRBJ2-4	TRBD1	CASSVDTPWTGTLAKNIQYF	TGTGCCAGCAGCGTAGACACCCCGTGGACAGGGACATTGGCCAAAAACATTCAGTACTTC
.	TRBV6-6	16	TRBJ2-1	TRBD2	CASRSDLAGGRHEQFF	TGTGCCAGCAGATCCGACTTAGCGGGGGGGAGGCATGAGCAGTTCTTC
.	TRBV7-2	12	TRBJ2-5	.	CASSRRWETQYF	TGTGCCAGCAGCCGGAGGTGGGAGACCCAGTACTTC
.	TRBV28	15	TRBJ1-1	.	CASGFVGDMNTEAFF	TGTGCCAGCGGGTTTGTGGGGGACATGAACACTGAAGCTTTCTTT
.	TRBV5-4	14	TRBJ2-5	TRBD2	CASSATSGTREQYF	TGTGCCAGCAGCGCCACTAGCGGGACTCGAGAGCAGTACTTC
.	TRBV4-2	14	TRBJ2-1	.	CASSPQEARNEQFF	TGTGCCAGCAGCCCCCAGGAGGCCCGCAATGAGCAGTTCTTC
.	TRBV5-8	12	TRBJ1-2	.	CASSFSGGGYTF	TGTGCCAGCAGCTTCTCCGGGGGTGGCTACACCTTC
.	TRBV7-3	14	TRBJ2-5	TRBD2	CASSRGGAQETQYF	TGTGCCAGCAGCCGGGGGGGGGCACAAGAGACCCAGTACTTC
once	TRBV5-6	15	TRBJ2-1	TRBD2	CASAPGLAGHNEQFF	TGTGCCAGCGCACCGGGACTAGCGGGGCACAATGAGCAGTTCTTC
.	TRBV19	13	TRBJ1-1	.	CASSSIEDTEAFF	TGTGCCAGTAGTTCTATCGAGGACACTGAAGCTTTCTTT
.	TRBV6-1	14	TRBJ1-2	TRBD1	CASSGQGANYGYTF	TGTGCCAGCAGTGGACAGGGGGCCAACTATGGCTACACCTTC
.	TRBV6-5	14	TRBJ2-7	TRBD2	CASSSLADSYEQYF	TGTGCCAGCAGTTCGCTAGCGGACTCCTACGAGCAGTACTTC
.	TRBV11-2	13	TRBJ2-7	.	CASSSPEAGEQYF	TGTGCCAGCAGCTCTCCCGAGGCTGGCGAGCAGTACTTC
.	TRBV7-2	15	TRBJ1-2	TRBD1	CASSLAQGDVNGYTF	TGTGCCAGCAGCTTAGCACAGGGGGATGTTAATGGCTACACCTTC
.	TRBV14	13	TRBJ2-7	.	CASSQGSYYEQYF	TGTGCCAGCAGCCAAGGAAGCTATTACGAGCAGTACTTC
.	TRBV15	16	TRBJ2-7	.	CATSRARDFSPYEQYF	TGTGCCACCAGCAGAGCCCGGGACTTCTCCCCCTACGAGCAGTACTTC
.	TRBV10-3	14	TRBJ1-1	.	CAISEGVSSTEAFF	TGTGCCATCAGTGAAGGGGTTTCGAGCACTGAAGCTTTCTTT
.	TRBV2	15	TRBJ2-1	TRBD2	CASSERLAGRSEQFF	TGTGCCAGCAGTGAACGCCTAGCGGGAAGAAGTGAGCAGTTCTTC
.	TRBV19	11	TRBJ1-2	.	CAARSAYGYTF	TGTGCCGCCCGGAGCGCCTATGGCTACACCTTC
.	TRBV5-5	14	TRBJ2-1	TRBD2	CASETGGRLDEQFF	TGTGCCAGCGAAACGGGAGGGAGGTTGGATGAGCAGTTCTTC
.	TRBV14	17	TRBJ2-1	TRBD2	CASSQRTTGLGGNEQFF	TGTGCCAGCAGCCAAAGGACTACGGGACTAGGGGGCAATGAGCAGTTCTTC
few	TRBV19	13	TRBJ2-7	.	CASSIGSDYEQYF	TGTGCCAGTAGTATCGGTAGCGACTACGAGCAGTACTTC
.	TRBV25-1	15	TRBJ1-4	TRBD1	CASGYSSGGAPILFF	TGTGCCAGCGGCTATAGCTCAGGGGGCGCCCCCATTCTGTTTTTT